The rows below give T cell receptor beta chains drawn from one sample of a study of post-analysis software for immune sequencing data. Each CDR3 protein is one row after TCRdb ran MiXCR on the PCR reads. The sample holds about 460,000 distinct CDR3 sequences, under 55% seen once. Sequencing used blood. These receptor sequences come from a girl under 18 with multiple sclerosis. The CDR3 runs from the conserved cysteine through the conserved F or W. The order of the fields is J gene, D gene, clone size, V gene, CDR3 protein, CDR3 DNA. D genes are given only for firm matches. Clone size is stated in some rows and not others, as once, few, many or a class when expanded.

j_call: TRBJ2-7
d_call: TRBD1
clone_size: few
v_call: TRBV7-9
cdr3_aa: CASSPGQGWHEQYF
cdr3_nt: TGTGCCAGCAGCCCGGGACAGGGGTGGCACGAGCAGTACTTC

j_call: TRBJ2-7
d_call: -
clone_size: few
v_call: TRBV28
cdr3_aa: CASSSSDYEQYF
cdr3_nt: TGTGCCAGCAGTTCTAGCGACTACGAGCAGTACTTC

j_call: TRBJ2-5
d_call: -
clone_size: -
v_call: TRBV5-1
cdr3_aa: CASSLDTTEETQYF
cdr3_nt: TGCGCCAGCAGCTTGGACACGACCGAAGAGACCCAGTACTTC

j_call: TRBJ2-4
d_call: -
clone_size: few
v_call: TRBV30
cdr3_aa: CAWSVSSGLAKNIQYF
cdr3_nt: TGTGCCTGGAGTGTGTCAAGTGGTCTAGCCAAAAACATTCAGTACTTC

j_call: TRBJ2-5
d_call: TRBD1
clone_size: -
v_call: TRBV20-1
cdr3_aa: CSAGTGEETQYF
cdr3_nt: TGCAGTGCTGGGACAGGGGAAGAGACCCAGTACTTC

j_call: TRBJ2-7
d_call: TRBD2
clone_size: few
v_call: TRBV2
cdr3_aa: CASSGIAGEDYEQYF
cdr3_nt: TGTGCCAGCAGTGGAATAGCGGGGGAGGACTACGAGCAGTACTTC

j_call: TRBJ2-2
d_call: -
clone_size: few
v_call: TRBV29-1
cdr3_aa: CSVSGVGELFF
cdr3_nt: TGCAGCGTTTCCGGGGTCGGGGAGCTGTTTTTT

j_call: TRBJ2-5
d_call: -
clone_size: few
v_call: TRBV6-4
cdr3_aa: CASSADMGEEQYF
cdr3_nt: TGTGCCAGCAGTGCCGACATGGGGGAGGAGCAGTACTTC

j_call: TRBJ1-2
d_call: -
clone_size: -
v_call: TRBV28
cdr3_aa: CASSFTGRGGYTF
cdr3_nt: TGTGCCAGCAGTTTTACCGGTCGCGGTGGCTACACCTTC

j_call: TRBJ2-1
d_call: -
clone_size: once
v_call: TRBV3-1
cdr3_aa: CASSQAKRSYNEQFF
cdr3_nt: TGTGCCAGCAGCCAAGCCAAGCGGTCGTACAATGAGCAGTTCTTC

j_call: TRBJ1-6
d_call: TRBD1
clone_size: -
v_call: TRBV20-1
cdr3_aa: CSARVRDRGPYNSPLHF
cdr3_nt: TGCAGTGCTAGAGTAAGGGACAGGGGACCCTATAATTCACCCCTCCACTTT

j_call: TRBJ1-2
d_call: -
clone_size: -
v_call: TRBV18
cdr3_aa: CASSPPGAGTGYGYTF
cdr3_nt: TGTGCCAGCTCACCACCGGGGGCAGGGACGGGATATGGCTACACCTTC

j_call: TRBJ2-1
d_call: -
clone_size: few
v_call: TRBV7-3
cdr3_aa: CASSLTYREQFF
cdr3_nt: TGTGCCAGCAGCTTAACGTACAGGGAGCAGTTCTTC

j_call: TRBJ2-5
d_call: -
clone_size: -
v_call: TRBV5-5
cdr3_aa: CANSLGSQKETQYF
cdr3_nt: TGTGCCAACAGCTTGGGTTCCCAGAAAGAGACCCAGTACTTC

j_call: TRBJ2-3
d_call: -
clone_size: -
v_call: TRBV2
cdr3_aa: CASSAGSWGTDTQYF
cdr3_nt: TGTGCCAGCAGCGCAGGGAGTTGGGGCACAGATACGCAGTATTTT

j_call: TRBJ2-7
d_call: TRBD1
clone_size: few
v_call: TRBV4-1
cdr3_aa: CASSQDLGRGYEQYF
cdr3_nt: TGCGCCAGCAGCCAAGATCTAGGCAGGGGGTACGAGCAGTACTTC

j_call: TRBJ1-2
d_call: TRBD1
clone_size: -
v_call: TRBV28
cdr3_aa: CASSPGQGADYGYTF
cdr3_nt: TGTGCCAGCAGTCCGGGACAGGGGGCAGACTATGGCTACACCTTC

j_call: TRBJ2-7
d_call: -
clone_size: -
v_call: TRBV7-8
cdr3_aa: CASSKFRDGGTYEQYF
cdr3_nt: TGTGCCAGCAGCAAGTTCCGGGACGGGGGCACCTACGAGCAGTACTTC

j_call: TRBJ2-3
d_call: TRBD2
clone_size: -
v_call: TRBV7-2
cdr3_aa: CASTHRLGAGADTQYF
cdr3_nt: TGTGCCAGCACACATAGGCTGGGAGCGGGAGCAGATACGCAGTATTTT

j_call: TRBJ1-1
d_call: -
clone_size: -
v_call: TRBV14
cdr3_aa: CASSPRRSMNTEAFF
cdr3_nt: TGTGCCAGCAGCCCTCGCAGGAGCATGAACACTGAAGCTTTCTTT

j_call: TRBJ2-7
d_call: TRBD2
clone_size: -
v_call: TRBV6-5
cdr3_aa: CASSYPSGNAYEQYF
cdr3_nt: TGTGCCAGCAGTTATCCTAGCGGGAACGCCTACGAGCAGTACTTC

j_call: TRBJ2-1
d_call: -
clone_size: -
v_call: TRBV12-3/TRBV12-4
cdr3_aa: CASTPAGCNEQFF
cdr3_nt: TGTGCCAGCACCCCAGCGGGTTGCAATGAGCAGTTCTTC

j_call: TRBJ2-1
d_call: TRBD2
clone_size: -
v_call: TRBV4-3
cdr3_aa: CASSQGLANNEQFF
cdr3_nt: TGCGCCAGCAGCCAAGGACTAGCCAACAATGAGCAGTTCTTC

j_call: TRBJ2-7
d_call: TRBD1
clone_size: many
v_call: TRBV29-1
cdr3_aa: CSVARTGYEQYF
cdr3_nt: TGCAGCGTTGCCCGGACAGGCTACGAGCAGTACTTC

j_call: TRBJ2-1
d_call: -
clone_size: -
v_call: TRBV7-3
cdr3_aa: CASSLIPVAYNEQFF
cdr3_nt: TGTGCCAGCAGCTTAATCCCCGTGGCTTACAATGAGCAGTTCTTC

j_call: TRBJ2-3
d_call: -
clone_size: -
v_call: TRBV5-1
cdr3_aa: CANSSPDSTDTQYF
cdr3_nt: TGCGCCAACAGCTCACCGGACAGCACAGATACGCAGTATTTT

j_call: TRBJ2-3
d_call: -
clone_size: -
v_call: TRBV9
cdr3_aa: CASSSVANTDTQYF
cdr3_nt: TGTGCCAGCAGCAGCGTAGCCAACACAGATACGCAGTATTTT

j_call: TRBJ2-1
d_call: TRBD2
clone_size: -
v_call: TRBV10-3
cdr3_aa: CAIRPIAGKGGNEQFF
cdr3_nt: TGTGCCATCAGACCCATAGCGGGAAAGGGAGGGAATGAGCAGTTCTTC

j_call: TRBJ1-2
d_call: TRBD1
clone_size: -
v_call: TRBV7-9
cdr3_aa: CASSRQGLYGYTF
cdr3_nt: TGTGCCAGCTCCCGACAGGGGCTCTATGGCTACACCTTC

j_call: TRBJ2-7
d_call: TRBD2
clone_size: -
v_call: TRBV6-6
cdr3_aa: CASGVAGVYEQYF
cdr3_nt: TGTGCCAGCGGGGTAGCGGGAGTCTACGAGCAGTACTTC

j_call: TRBJ2-7
d_call: TRBD2
clone_size: once
v_call: TRBV28
cdr3_aa: CASRGSTSGSSYEQYF
cdr3_nt: TGTGCCAGCAGGGGCTCGACTAGCGGGAGTTCTTACGAGCAGTACTTC

j_call: TRBJ2-3
d_call: TRBD2
clone_size: few
v_call: TRBV6-2/TRBV6-3
cdr3_aa: CASSYSSGRTDTQYF
cdr3_nt: TGTGCCAGCAGTTACTCTAGCGGGAGGACAGATACGCAGTATTTT

j_call: TRBJ2-7
d_call: TRBD1
clone_size: -
v_call: TRBV10-3
cdr3_aa: CAISEPDRGLYEQYF
cdr3_nt: TGTGCCATCAGTGAGCCGGACAGGGGGCTCTACGAGCAGTACTTC

j_call: TRBJ1-4
d_call: -
clone_size: -
v_call: TRBV7-8
cdr3_aa: CASSIQQESEKLFF
cdr3_nt: TGTGCCAGCAGCATTCAACAGGAAAGTGAAAAACTGTTTTTT

j_call: TRBJ2-1
d_call: -
clone_size: -
v_call: TRBV12-3/TRBV12-4
cdr3_aa: CASSPGHYYNEQFF
cdr3_nt: TGTGCCAGCAGCCCGGGACACTATTACAATGAGCAGTTCTTC

j_call: TRBJ2-1
d_call: -
clone_size: -
v_call: TRBV7-8
cdr3_aa: CASSLRRVGRLEQFF
cdr3_nt: TGTGCCAGCAGTCTGCGGAGGGTAGGTCGGCTCGAGCAGTTCTTC

j_call: TRBJ2-1
d_call: -
clone_size: -
v_call: TRBV4-1
cdr3_aa: CASSQNPSGTYNEQFF
cdr3_nt: TGCGCCAGCAGCCAAAACCCCTCCGGAACCTACAATGAGCAGTTCTTC

j_call: TRBJ2-7
d_call: TRBD2
clone_size: -
v_call: TRBV27
cdr3_aa: CASSLSPLSGRAMNEQYF
cdr3_nt: TGTGCCAGCAGTTTATCCCCTCTTAGCGGGAGGGCCATGAACGAGCAGTACTTC

j_call: TRBJ2-7
d_call: TRBD2
clone_size: many
v_call: TRBV7-6
cdr3_aa: CASSLGQGGYEQYF
cdr3_nt: TGTGCCAGCAGCTTAGGGCAGGGAGGGTACGAGCAGTACTTC

j_call: TRBJ2-1
d_call: -
clone_size: -
v_call: TRBV6-5
cdr3_aa: CASSYRGVNNEQFF
cdr3_nt: TGTGCCAGCAGTTACCGGGGCGTCAACAATGAGCAGTTCTTC

j_call: TRBJ2-7
d_call: TRBD2
clone_size: -
v_call: TRBV7-3
cdr3_aa: CASSKTSLPYEQYF
cdr3_nt: TGTGCCAGCAGCAAGACTAGCCTCCCCTACGAGCAGTACTTC

j_call: TRBJ2-1
d_call: -
clone_size: few
v_call: TRBV12-3/TRBV12-4
cdr3_aa: CASSPTNEQFF
cdr3_nt: TGTGCCAGCAGTCCGACCAATGAGCAGTTCTTC

j_call: TRBJ2-3
d_call: TRBD1
clone_size: -
v_call: TRBV6-5
cdr3_aa: CASSYRGQGGHTDTQYF
cdr3_nt: TGTGCCAGCAGTTACAGGGGACAGGGTGGTCACACAGATACGCAGTATTTT

j_call: TRBJ2-7
d_call: -
clone_size: -
v_call: TRBV7-3
cdr3_aa: CASSPAGDGSYEQYF
cdr3_nt: TGTGCCAGCAGCCCCGCTGGGGACGGCTCCTACGAGCAGTACTTC

j_call: TRBJ2-5
d_call: TRBD1
clone_size: -
v_call: TRBV6-6
cdr3_aa: CASNDVPGQGETQYF
cdr3_nt: TGTGCCAGCAACGACGTACCGGGACAGGGCGAGACCCAGTACTTC

j_call: TRBJ2-3
d_call: TRBD2
clone_size: few
v_call: TRBV7-6
cdr3_aa: CASSSSGNTDTQYF
cdr3_nt: TGTGCCAGCAGCAGTAGCGGGAACACAGATACGCAGTATTTT